The 7 T cell receptor beta chains reported below all come from one sample, sequenced in a study of blood T cell repertoires in COVID-19. Data came from immunoSEQ multiplex PCR; TCRdb stores just in-frame clones and leaves some out. The sample consists of 150,000 to 200,000 clones, approximately 90% of them appearing once. Sequenced sample: peripheral blood. The receptors were sampled from a human donor in a cohort sampled during active COVID-19.

This chain uses TRBV15 with TRBJ1-1; D is perhaps TRBD1 (6 bases). V shed 5 bases and J shed 1 base, with 8 bases lying between them. The CDR3 runs to 13 residues. CDR1 and CDR2 from the germline V gene are LNHNV and YYDKDF (reference sequence). The CDR3 region is CATSRTENTEAFF. The CDR3, as DNA: TGTGCCACCAGCCGGACAGAGAACACTGAAGCTTTCTTT.

This sequence joins TRBV29-1 and TRBJ2-7; D is possibly TRBD1 (5 bases). Germline CDR1 and CDR2: SQVTM and ANQGSEA. The CDR3 is 17 amino acids. Deletions cut 4 bases from V and 0 bases from J, with 22 bases between. DNA for the CDR3: TGCAGCGTTGGGGTGGCCAGGGTTCTCACCAACTCCTACGAGCAGTACTTC. Protein product: CSVGVARVLTNSYEQYF.

The rearrangement joins TRBV7-6 to TRBJ2-1; TRBD2 matches at 8 bases. V dropped 1 base and J dropped 6; count of bases not matched to a gene: 8. The CDR3 covers 16 residues. Germline values: CDR1 SGHVS, CDR2 FNYEAQ. The CDR3 sequence: CASSLGVTSVLNEQFF. CDR3 DNA sequence: TGTGCCAGCAGCTTAGGAGTGACTAGCGTTCTCAATGAGCAGTTCTTC.

V usage is TRBV28 and J usage is TRBJ2-7; 7 bases match TRBD2. The CDR3 loop spans 15 amino acids. The germline V gene has CDR1 MDHEN and CDR2 SYDVKM. With 4 bases clipped from V and 0 bases from J, the junction kept 6 bases outside the gene matches. CDR3 DNA: TGTGCCAGCAGTTACTCCCAGCGGGGCTCCTACGAGCAGTACTTC. Its protein product is CASSYSQRGSYEQYF.

The chain recombines TRBV2 with TRBJ2-5; 7 nucleotides align to TRBD2. The CDR3 is 16 amino acids. Looked up from germline, CDR1 is SNHLY and CDR2 is FYNNEI. Unmatched junction bases numbered 9, after V lost 3 bases and J lost 2 bases. CDR3: CASSDPLAASQETQYF. The CDR3 DNA sequence: TGTGCCAGCAGTGATCCTCTAGCGGCGTCGCAAGAGACCCAGTACTTC. Combining the CDR3 with reference TRBV2 and TRBJ2-5 gives the whole variable domain EPEVTQTPSHQVTQMGQEVILRCVPISNHLYFYWYRQILGQKVEFLVSFYNNEISEKSEIFDDQFSVERPDGSNFTLKIRSTKLEDSAMYFCASSDPLAASQETQYFGPGTRLLVL.

This clone showed up just a few times. The chain employs TRBV4-1 and TRBJ1-1; 7 bases fit TRBD1. The CDR3 consists of 13 residues. J was trimmed by 8 bases and V by 4 bases; bases with no gene match: 7. CDR1 is MGHRA and CDR2 is YSYEKL in the germline V gene. The CDR3, as DNA: TGCGCCAGCAGCCCCCCGACAGGGACCGAAGCTTTCTTT. Translated, it gives CASSPPTGTEAFF.

The rearrangement joins TRBV10-3 to TRBJ2-2; 13 nucleotides line up with TRBD2. The CDR3 is 15 residues long. J gave up 6 bases and V 6 bases, and 4 bases lay outside the gene matches. Germline values: CDR1 ENHRY, CDR2 SYGVKD. CDR3 nucleotide sequence: TGTGCCATCAGATCCGGGACTAGCGGGGCCGGGGAGCTGTTTTTT. Its translation: CAIRSGTSGAGELFF.